The clone carrying this TCR beta chain was picked up a small number of times. The antigen remains undetermined. The record originates from a study of CD8 T cells in ankylosing spondylitis. Regarding the study as a whole: Roughly 8 highly homologous variants made up a TCR beta motif that seemed to typify ankylosing spondylitis blood.

TCRdb re-derived calls from the 5' RACE reads in MiXCR, one entry per CDR3 protein. Altogether a few hundred thousand distinct CDR3 sequences are present, approximately 20% being singletons, with the ten largest covering less than 20%. The V and J ends lost 7 bases and 1 base respectively, with 16 bases between them. The CDR3 loop spans 15 amino acids. CDR1 SQVTM and CDR2 ANQGSEA come from the germline V gene. J is TRBJ2-2 and V is TRBV29-1; D not certain. The material sequenced was blood, either unsorted or a sorted T cell fraction (not recorded which). The source is a male donor with ankylosing spondylitis. As DNA, the CDR3 is TGCAGCGCGAGTGTACGAGCCCTGAACACCGGGGAGCTGTTTTTT. It encodes CSASVRALNTGELFF.